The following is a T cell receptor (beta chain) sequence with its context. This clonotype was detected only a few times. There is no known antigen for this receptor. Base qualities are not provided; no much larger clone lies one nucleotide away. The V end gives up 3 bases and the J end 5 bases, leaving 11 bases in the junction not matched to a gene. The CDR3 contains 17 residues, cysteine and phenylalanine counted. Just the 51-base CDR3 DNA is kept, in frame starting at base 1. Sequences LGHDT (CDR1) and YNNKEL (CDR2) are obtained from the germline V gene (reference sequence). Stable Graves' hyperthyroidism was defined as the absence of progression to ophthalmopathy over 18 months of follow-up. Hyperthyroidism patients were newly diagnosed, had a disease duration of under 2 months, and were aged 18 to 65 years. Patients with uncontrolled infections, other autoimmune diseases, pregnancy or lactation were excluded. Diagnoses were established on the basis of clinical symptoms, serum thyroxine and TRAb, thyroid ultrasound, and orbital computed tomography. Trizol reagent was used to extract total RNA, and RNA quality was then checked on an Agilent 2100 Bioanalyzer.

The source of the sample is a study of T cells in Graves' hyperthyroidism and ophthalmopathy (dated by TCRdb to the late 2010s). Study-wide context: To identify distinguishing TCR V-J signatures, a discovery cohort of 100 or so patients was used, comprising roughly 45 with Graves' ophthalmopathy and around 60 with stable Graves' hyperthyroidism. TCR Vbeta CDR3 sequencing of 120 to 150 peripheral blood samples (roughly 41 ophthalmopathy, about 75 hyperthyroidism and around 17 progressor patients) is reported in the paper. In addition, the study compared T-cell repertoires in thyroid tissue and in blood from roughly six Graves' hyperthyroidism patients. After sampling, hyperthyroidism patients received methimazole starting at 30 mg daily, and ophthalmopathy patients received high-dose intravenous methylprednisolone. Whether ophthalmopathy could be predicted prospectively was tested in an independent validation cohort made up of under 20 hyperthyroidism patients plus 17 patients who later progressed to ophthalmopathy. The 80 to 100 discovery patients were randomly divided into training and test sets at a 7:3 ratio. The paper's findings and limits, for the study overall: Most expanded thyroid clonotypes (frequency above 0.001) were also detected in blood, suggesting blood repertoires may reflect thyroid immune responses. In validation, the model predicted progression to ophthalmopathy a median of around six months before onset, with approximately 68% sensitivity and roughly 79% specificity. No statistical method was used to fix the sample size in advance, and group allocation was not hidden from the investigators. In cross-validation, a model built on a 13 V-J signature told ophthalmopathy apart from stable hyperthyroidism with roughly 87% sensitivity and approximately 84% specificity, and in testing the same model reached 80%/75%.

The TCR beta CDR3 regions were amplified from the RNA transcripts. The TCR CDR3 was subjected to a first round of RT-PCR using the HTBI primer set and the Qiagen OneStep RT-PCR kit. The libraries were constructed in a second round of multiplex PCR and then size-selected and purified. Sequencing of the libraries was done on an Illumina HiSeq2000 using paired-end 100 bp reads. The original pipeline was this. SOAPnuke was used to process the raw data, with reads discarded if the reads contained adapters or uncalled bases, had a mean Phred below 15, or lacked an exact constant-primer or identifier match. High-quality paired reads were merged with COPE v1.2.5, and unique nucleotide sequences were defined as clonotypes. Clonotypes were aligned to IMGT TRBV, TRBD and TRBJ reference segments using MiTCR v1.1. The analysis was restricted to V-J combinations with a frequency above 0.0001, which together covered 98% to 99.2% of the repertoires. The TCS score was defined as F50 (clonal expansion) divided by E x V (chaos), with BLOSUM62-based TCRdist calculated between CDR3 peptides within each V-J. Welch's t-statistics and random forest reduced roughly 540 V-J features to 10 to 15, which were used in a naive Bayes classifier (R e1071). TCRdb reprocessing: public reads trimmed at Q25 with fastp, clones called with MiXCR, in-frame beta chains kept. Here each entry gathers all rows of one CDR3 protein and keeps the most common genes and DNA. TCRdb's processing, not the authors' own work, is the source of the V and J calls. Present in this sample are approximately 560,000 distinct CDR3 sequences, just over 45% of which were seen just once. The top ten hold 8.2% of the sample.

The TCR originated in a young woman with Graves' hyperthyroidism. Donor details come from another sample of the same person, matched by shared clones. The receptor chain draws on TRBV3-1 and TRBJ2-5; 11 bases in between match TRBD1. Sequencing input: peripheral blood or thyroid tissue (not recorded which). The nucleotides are TGTGCCAGCAGCCATTCCCCGAGGACAGGGGGCGGGGAGACCCAGTACTTC. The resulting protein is CASSHSPRTGGGETQYF.